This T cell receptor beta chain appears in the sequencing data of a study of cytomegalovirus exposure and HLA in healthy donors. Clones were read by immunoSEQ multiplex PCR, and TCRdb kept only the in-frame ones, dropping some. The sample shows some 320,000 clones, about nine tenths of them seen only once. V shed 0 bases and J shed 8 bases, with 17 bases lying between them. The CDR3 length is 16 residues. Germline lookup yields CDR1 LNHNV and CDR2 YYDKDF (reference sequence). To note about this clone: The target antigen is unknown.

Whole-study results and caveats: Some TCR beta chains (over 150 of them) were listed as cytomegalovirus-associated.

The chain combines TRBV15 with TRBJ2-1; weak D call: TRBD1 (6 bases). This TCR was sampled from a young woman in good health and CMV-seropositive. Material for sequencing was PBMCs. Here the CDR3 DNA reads TGTGCCACCAGCAGAGATGCGAGGGGGAGAGGAGATGAGCAGTTCTTC. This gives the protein CATSRDARGRGDEQFF.